A selection of T cell receptor beta chains follows, all from one sample in a study of identical twins. Via MiXCR, TCRdb re-called the 5' RACE reads, giving one row per CDR3 protein. Among nearly 900,000 distinct CDR3 sequences listed, around an eighth were seen once. Another study also made use of these data, one on yellow fever vaccine responses in identical twins.

Material for sequencing was PBMCs. Source of these receptors: a woman younger than 30 in good health. Both conserved end residues are part of each CDR3. Each record gives: V gene, J gene, clone size, D gene, CDR3 protein, CDR3 DNA. The D gene is left open where the match is weak. Only some rows state a clone size, as once, few, many or a class for expanded clones.

TRBV28	TRBJ2-2	-	-	CASCRAAGGTGELFF	TGTGCCAGCTGTCGGGCAGCGGGCGGAACCGGGGAGCTGTTTTTT
TRBV20-1	TRBJ1-1	few	-	CSARGGDILTEAFF	TGCAGTGCCAGAGGGGGAGACATCCTTACTGAAGCTTTCTTT
TRBV20-1	TRBJ2-5	-	-	CSARAPSETQYF	TGCAGTGCTAGAGCCCCTTCCGAGACCCAGTACTTC
TRBV20-1	TRBJ2-3	-	TRBD2	CSAPSGSGEFNRDTQYF	TGCAGTGCTCCTTCGGGCAGCGGGGAGTTTAACCGAGATACGCAGTATTTT
TRBV6-2/TRBV6-3	TRBJ2-5	few	-	CASTTRGVETQYF	TGTGCCAGCACCACCAGGGGGGTAGAGACCCAGTACTTC
TRBV4-1	TRBJ1-1	few	-	CASRQRTEAFF	TGCGCCAGCCGTCAGAGAACTGAAGCTTTCTTT
TRBV7-9	TRBJ1-1	many	-	CASSLVGTTNTEAFF	TGTGCCAGCAGCTTAGTTGGCACAACGAACACTGAAGCTTTCTTT
TRBV14	TRBJ1-6	-	-	CASSQELGSYNSPLHF	TGTGCCAGCAGCCAAGAGTTAGGCTCCTATAATTCACCCCTCCACTTT
TRBV2	TRBJ2-3	-	-	CASSIQGPTTDTQYF	TGTGCCAGCAGTATTCAGGGGCCCACCACAGATACGCAGTATTTT
TRBV5-5	TRBJ1-5	-	-	CASSLDTNNQPQHF	TGTGCCAGCAGCTTGGATACCAACAATCAGCCCCAGCATTTT
TRBV4-1	TRBJ1-1	-	-	CASSQNRNTEAFF	TGCGCCAGCAGCCAAAACAGAAACACTGAAGCTTTCTTT
TRBV9	TRBJ2-5	-	-	CASSDLQTQYF	TGTGCCAGCAGCGACCTGCAGACCCAGTACTTC
TRBV5-1	TRBJ2-7	-	TRBD1	CASSLGTGGAVEQYF	TGCGCCAGCAGCTTGGGGACAGGGGGCGCGGTCGAGCAGTACTTC
TRBV7-9	TRBJ2-5	many	TRBD1	CASSPDRGQETQYF	TGTGCCAGCAGTCCTGACAGGGGACAAGAGACCCAGTACTTC
TRBV12-3/TRBV12-4	TRBJ2-7	few	TRBD1	CASTFAPDRGGEQYF	TGTGCCAGCACCTTTGCTCCGGACAGGGGAGGGGAGCAGTACTTC
TRBV5-1	TRBJ2-2	few	-	CASSLVGVWTGELFF	TGCGCCAGCAGCTTGGTAGGGGTTTGGACCGGGGAGCTGTTTTTT
TRBV9	TRBJ2-5	-	TRBD2	CASSVGVAGRETQYF	TGTGCCAGCAGCGTAGGGGTAGCGGGAAGAGAGACCCAGTACTTC
TRBV9	TRBJ2-5	few	TRBD2	CASSTRRGEQETQYF	TGTGCCAGCAGCACAAGGCGGGGGGAACAAGAGACCCAGTACTTC
TRBV18	TRBJ2-2	many	TRBD2	CASSTQSGTNTGELFF	TGTGCCAGCTCAACACAGAGCGGGACGAACACCGGGGAGCTGTTTTTT
TRBV5-6	TRBJ2-2	few	-	CASSLDVASGELFF	TGTGCCAGCAGCTTGGATGTAGCTTCCGGGGAGCTGTTTTTT
TRBV28	TRBJ2-7	few	-	CASSLSHEQYF	TGTGCCAGCAGTCTGAGTCACGAGCAGTACTTC
TRBV6-2/TRBV6-3	TRBJ1-5	-	-	CATTVGNQPQHF	TGTGCCACGACAGTGGGGAATCAGCCCCAGCATTTT
TRBV7-7	TRBJ2-5	-	-	CASSLGVGGPSETQYF	TGTGCCAGCAGCTTAGGCGTCGGGGGGCCCTCGGAGACCCAGTACTTC
TRBV28	TRBJ2-2	few	TRBD2	CASSLGTSLSGELFF	TGTGCCAGCAGTTTGGGGACTAGCCTCTCCGGGGAGCTGTTTTTT
TRBV20-1	TRBJ2-6	many	TRBD1	CSARQGTGANVLTF	TGCAGTGCCAGACAGGGGACTGGGGCCAACGTCCTGACTTTC
TRBV5-1	TRBJ2-3	-	TRBD2	CASSLDLAATDTQYF	TGCGCCAGCAGCTTGGACCTAGCGGCCACAGATACGCAGTATTTT
TRBV7-9	TRBJ1-2	many	TRBD1	CASSQGGYYGYTF	TGTGCCAGCAGCCAAGGGGGCTACTATGGCTACACCTTC
TRBV4-1	TRBJ1-1	-	TRBD1	CASSQEDRGNTEAFF	TGCGCCAGCAGCCAAGAGGACAGGGGGAACACTGAAGCTTTCTTT
TRBV29-1	TRBJ2-1	-	-	CSVVRYNEQFF	TGCAGCGTTGTACGGTACAATGAGCAGTTCTTC
TRBV2	TRBJ2-5	-	-	CASSEMRQQETQYF	TGTGCCAGCAGTGAAATGAGACAGCAAGAGACCCAGTACTTC
TRBV5-1	TRBJ2-2	-	-	CASSFGITGELFF	TGCGCCAGCAGCTTTGGGATCACCGGGGAGCTGTTTTTT